These 4 T cell receptor beta chains were all obtained from the same sample, sequenced in a study of graft-versus-host responses after intestinal transplantation. Here immunoSEQ multiplex PCR was the method, and the copy in TCRdb shows in-frame clones only, minus some. The sample carries 95,000 to 110,000 clones, roughly nine tenths recorded once. Antigens for these TCRs are unknown. The sequencing here drew on unstimulated CD4+ T cells sorted from spleen or lymph node cells, taken before intestinal transplant. The receptors come from a human donor who received an intestinal transplant.

This clone was seen a few times. The rearrangement links TRBV7-2 to TRBJ1-3, with TRBD1 as a possible D gene (5 bases). V lost 2 bases and J lost 0, with 14 bases in between. The germline gives CDR1 SGHTA, CDR2 FQGNSA. The CDR3 consists of 17 residues. CDR3 DNA: TGTGCCAGCAGCTTACATAGTGGGGGGACCTCTGGAAACACCATATATTTT. As protein: CASSLHSGGTSGNTIYF. Full variable domain (rest looked up from reference TRBV7-2 and TRBJ1-3): GAGVSQSPSNKVTEKGKDVELRCDPISGHTALYWYRQSLGQGLEFLIYFQGNSAPDKSGLPSDRFSAERTGGSVSTLTIQRTQQEDSAVYLCASSLHSGGTSGNTIYFGEGSWLTVV.

Written as DNA, the CDR3 is TGTGCCAGCAGCCAAGCCCGGCTAGCGGGAGGGCCGAATGAGCAGTTCTTC. It is translated as CASSQARLAGGPNEQFF. The rearrangement links TRBV4-2 to TRBJ2-1, with 12 bases fitting TRBD2. Germline-derived CDR1 and CDR2 are LGHNA and YNFKEQ. The V segment lost 1 base and the J segment 7 bases; nucleotides outside the gene matches: 8. The CDR3 consists of 17 residues.

This clone showed up just once. The chain uses TRBV4-1 and TRBJ2-7; possibly TRBD1 or TRBD2 for D (5 bases each). Germline V gene lookup returns CDR1 MGHRA and CDR2 YSYEKL. V dropped 3 bases and J dropped 0 bases, with 18 bases sitting between them. There are 17 residues in the CDR3. The CDR3 region is CASSQSDLGTSSYEQYF. In nucleotides, the CDR3 is TGCGCCAGCAGCCAGTCGGACCTTGGGACCAGCTCCTACGAGCAGTACTTC.

The chain joins TRBV7-3 to TRBJ2-2; D might be TRBD2 (5 bases). Trimming pared 4 bases from V and 5 bases from J, leaving 11 bases between. The CDR3 contains 14 residues. CDR1 SGHTA and CDR2 FQGTGA come from the germline V gene. The CDR3 bases are TGTGCCAGCAGCTACGCTCCGGGGACCGGGGAGCTGTTTTTT. Residues: CASSYAPGTGELFF. The full variable domain, completed using reference TRBV7-3 and TRBJ2-2, is GAGVSQTPSNKVTEKGKYVELRCDPISGHTALYWYRQSLGQGPEFLIYFQGTGAADDSGLPNDRFFAVRPEGSVSTLKIQRTERGDSAVYLCASSYAPGTGELFFGEGSRLTVL.